These 21 T cell receptor beta chains were sequenced from one sample in a study of cytomegalovirus exposure and HLA in healthy donors (dated by TCRdb to 2016 to 2017). Library generation was performed with the immunoSEQ multiplex PCR assay. For the multiplex PCR, a mixture combining 60 forward primers for TCR Vbeta segments and 13 reverse primers for TCR Jbeta segments was used. TCRdb provides this immuneACCESS table in a form limited to in-frame rearrangements. Some clones are lacking; in checked studies, under half of them reflect an unresolved V gene, and why the rest are absent is not known. The sample has under 200,000 clones on record, roughly 85% of them singletons. Of the sample, less than 2.5% is held by the ten largest clones. The material sequenced was PBMCs. Receptors were obtained from a woman in her 50s in good health and CMV-seronegative.

The chain's CDR3 is CASSEDRGETQYF. DNA for the CDR3: TGTGCCAGCAGCGAAGACCGCGGGGAGACCCAGTACTTC. This chain joins TRBV11-3 and TRBJ2-5, with D possibly matching TRBD2 (5 bases). The V gene's germline CDR1 is SGHNT and CDR2 YENEEA. V was pared by 5 bases and J by 5 bases, with 12 bases between. The CDR3 runs to 13 residues.

This clone was seen only once. J is TRBJ1-2 and V is TRBV7-9, with TRBD1 matching over 7 bases. CDR1 is SEHNR and CDR2 is FQNEAQ in the germline V gene (reference sequence). J lost 8 bases, V lost 1 base, and 1 base had no gene match. The CDR3 contains 12 residues. CDR3 coding DNA: TGTGCCAGCAGCTTAGGACAGGGAGGCTACACCTTC. Translated: CASSLGQGGYTF.

V and J are TRBV30 and TRBJ2-5; possibly TRBD2 for D (6 bases). The better agreement between TRBJ2-7 and the DNA end casts doubt on the J call. CDR3 size: 15 residues. Germline V gene sequence: CDR1 GTSNPN, CDR2 SVGIG (reference sequence). The CDR3 coding sequence is TGTGCCTGGAGTTCCGGGACTTACTACTCCTACGAGCAGTACTTC. Its protein is CAWSSGTYYSYEQYF.

The gene calls are TRBV15 and TRBJ2-5; 7 bases are shared with TRBD1. Trimming at V came to 5 bases and at J to 2 bases, leaving 8 bases not matched to a gene. Germline CDR1 LNHNV, CDR2 YYDKDF (reference sequence). The CDR3 is 15 residues long. CDR3 sequence reads: CATSGRQGAQETQYF. The CDR3 DNA reads as TGTGCCACCAGCGGAAGACAGGGAGCACAAGAGACCCAGTACTTC.

This clone was seen more than once but under ten times. This chain links TRBV18 with TRBJ2-4, with TRBD2 identical over 14 bases. The CDR3 length is 14 residues. CDR1 is KGHSH, CDR2 LQKENI, per germline. J lost 8 bases, V lost 3 bases, and 0 bases had no gene match. As DNA, the CDR3 is TGTGCCAGCTCACCGGGACTAGCGGGAGACATTCAGTACTTC. Translation gives CASSPGLAGDIQYF.

The V call is TRBV7-9, the J call TRBJ2-1, with 8 bases that match TRBD2. From germline, CDR1 is SEHNR and CDR2 FQNEAQ (reference sequence). V gave up 3 bases and J gave up 7 bases; unmatched junction bases: 11. This CDR3 comprises 16 residues. In DNA, the CDR3 is TGTGCCAGCAGCTTCGTACCGGGAGGGGTGGGAAATGAGCAGTTCTTC. Encoded protein: CASSFVPGGVGNEQFF.

This chain uses TRBV5-1 with TRBJ1-1; D perhaps matches TRBD1 (6 bases). V lost 4 bases to trimming and J lost 4 bases, with 11 bases between them. Per germline, CDR1 SGHRS and CDR2 YFSETQ. This CDR3 contains 13 residues. The CDR3: CASSGGQFTEAFF. DNA of the CDR3: TGCGCCAGCAGCGGTGGACAGTTCACTGAAGCTTTCTTT.

The chain combines TRBV27 with TRBJ2-7; the match to TRBD2 covers 10 bases. CDR3 length equals 16 residues. Unmatched junction bases numbered 7, after V lost 3 bases and J lost 2 bases. Germline V CDR1 and CDR2: MNHEY, SMNVEV (reference sequence). The CDR3 region is CASSLSGLAIPYEQYF. The CDR3 DNA reads TGTGCCAGCAGTTTGTCGGGACTAGCGATCCCCTACGAGCAGTACTTC.

The chain links TRBV29-1 to TRBJ1-1, with a possible D match to TRBD1 (5 bases). This CDR3 region has 14 residues. Trimming removed 5 bases at V and 8 bases at J, with 21 bases between. Germline V gene sequence: CDR1 SQVTM, CDR2 ANQGSEA. Here the CDR3 reads CSVNLQGTMHEAFF. As DNA, the CDR3 is TGCAGCGTTAATTTGCAGGGAACAATGCACGAAGCTTTCTTT.

This CDR3 is CASSDNGVKQFF. The CDR3 region has the DNA TGTGCCAGCAGTGACAACGGGGTAAAGCAGTTCTTC. The rearrangement links TRBV6-4 to TRBJ2-1, with TRBD2 as a possible D gene (5 bases). CDR1 and CDR2 from the germline V gene are MRHNA and SNTAGT. Trimming removed 2 bases at V and 11 bases at J, with 10 bases between. The CDR3 length is 12 residues.

The gene calls are TRBV18 and TRBJ1-5; 7 nucleotides agree with TRBD1. The CDR3 has 14 residues. CDR1 is KGHSH, CDR2 LQKENI, per germline. The V and J ends lost 3 bases and 3 bases, in that order; junction bases with no gene match: 2. The CDR3 DNA reads as TGTGCCAGCTCACCGGGACAGCACAATCAGCCCCAGCATTTT. The encoded protein is CASSPGQHNQPQHF.

The J gene is TRBJ2-1, the V gene TRBV6-4, with 8 nucleotides matching TRBD2. This CDR3 has 14 residues. Germline assignment: CDR1 MRHNA and CDR2 SNTAGT. V was clipped by 3 bases and J by 7 bases; unmatched bases: 5. Written as DNA, the CDR3 is TGTGCCAGCAGTGAACGAGCGGGAGTGAATGAGCAGTTCTTC. Residues: CASSERAGVNEQFF.

DNA of the CDR3: TGTGCCAGCAGCTCCCCCAGGGGCGGCTATGGCTACACCTTC. Residues: CASSSPRGGYGYTF. The V call is TRBV7-2, the J call TRBJ1-2; D is possibly TRBD1 (6 bases). CDR1 is SGHTA and CDR2 is FQGNSA in the germline V gene. Trimming took off 4 bases at V and 4 bases at J, with 13 bases between the two ends. The CDR3 consists of 14 residues.

The genes are TRBV5-8 and TRBJ1-1; TRBD1 agrees at 7 bases. The junction had 3 bases not matched to a gene; V was cut back by 4 bases and J by 0 bases. Germline V gives CDR1 SGHTS, CDR2 YDEGEE. This CDR3 comprises 14 residues. CDR3 nucleotide sequence: TGTGCCAGCAGCCCAGGACAGGTGAACACTGAAGCTTTCTTT. It is translated as CASSPGQVNTEAFF.

The chain has TRBV7-9 and TRBJ2-1; TRBD2 agrees at 10 bases. The length of the CDR3 is 17 residues. CDR1 and CDR2 from the germline V gene are SEHNR and FQNEAQ (reference sequence). V was clipped by 0 bases and J by 6 bases; unmatched bases: 8. The CDR3, as DNA: TGTGCCAGCAGCTTAGCGCGCATGGCTAGCGGGAGCAATGAGCAGTTCTTC. Protein: CASSLARMASGSNEQFF.

The CDR3 reads CASSSSLAGELFF. CDR3 sequence (DNA): TGTGCCAGCAGCTCTTCACTAGCCGGGGAGCTGTTTTTT. The rearrangement links TRBV7-6 to TRBJ2-2; TRBD2 might be the D (5 bases). The CDR3 has 13 amino acids. The germline CDR1 and CDR2 sequences are SGHVS and FNYEAQ. Deletions cut 4 bases from V and 6 bases from J, with 9 bases between.

The gene calls are TRBV11-2 and TRBJ1-6; a possible D gene is TRBD1 (6 bases). The CDR3 is made up of 17 amino acids. Germline CDR1 is SGHAT and CDR2 is FQNNGV. Trimming took off 2 bases at V and 5 bases at J, with 16 bases between the two ends. The CDR3 DNA is TGTGCCAGCAGCTTATTTCTCGGACAGTCGGATAATTCACCCCTCCACTTT. Protein product: CASSLFLGQSDNSPLHF.

This clone occurred a few times. The V gene is TRBV28, the J gene TRBJ2-7; 8 bases are shared with TRBD2. Germline lookup yields CDR1 MDHEN and CDR2 SYDVKM. Trimming at V came to 5 bases and at J to 5 bases, leaving 8 bases not matched to a gene. The CDR3 runs 14 residues. In DNA, the CDR3 is TGTGCCAGCAGTCCGGGGGGGCGGGAGAACGAGCAGTACTTC. Protein: CASSPGGRENEQYF.

This clone was detected only a few times. The rearrangement links TRBV6-1 to TRBJ2-3; D is perhaps TRBD2 (6 bases). Germline-derived CDR1 and CDR2 are MNHNS and SASEGT. The length of the CDR3 is 15 residues. V was pared by 6 bases and J by 5 bases, with 18 bases between. CDR3 in DNA: TGTGCCAGCAGGATCTCCGGGACTGTACAAGATACGCAGTATTTT. The encoded protein is CASRISGTVQDTQYF.

The chain combines TRBV30 with TRBJ2-3; TRBD2 agrees at 9 bases. V gave up 7 bases and J gave up 3 bases; unmatched junction bases: 8. Germline V lookup: CDR1 GTSNPN, CDR2 SVGIG (reference sequence). This CDR3 comprises 14 residues. The CDR3 DNA follows: TGTGCCTTATCCCTAGCGGGAAGGACAGATACGCAGTATTTT. Translation: CALSLAGRTDTQYF.

This clone was detected only a few times. The rearrangement links TRBV7-2 to TRBJ1-3, with no clear D. The CDR3 length is 16 residues. Germline V gene sequence: CDR1 SGHTA, CDR2 FQGNSA. The V gene lost 1 base and the J gene lost 2 bases, with 12 bases spanning the gap. CDR3 DNA: TGTGCCAGCAGCTTAGGTGAACGGGGTACTGGAAACACCATATATTTT. It encodes CASSLGERGTGNTIYF.